Listed below are T cell receptor beta chains from one sample, sequenced in a study of cytomegalovirus exposure and HLA in healthy donors. Data came from immunoSEQ multiplex PCR; TCRdb stores just in-frame clones and leaves some out. The table shows under 150,000 clones, with around 86% occurring only once. Material: PBMCs. These receptors all stem from a man aged 18 to 30 in good health and CMV-seropositive. Both conserved end residues are part of each CDR3. The order of the fields is V gene, clone size, CDR3 length, D gene, J gene, CDR3 protein, CDR3 DNA. A D gene is named only where the DNA matches it firmly. Size is omitted from some rows. Given values are once, few, many or a class for expanded clones.

TRBV7-3	-	14	TRBD1	TRBJ2-3	CASSSTGGLDTQYF	TGTGCCAGCAGCTCAACAGGGGGTCTGGATACGCAGTATTTT
TRBV7-9	-	13	-	TRBJ1-4	CASSKTRNEKLFF	TGTGCCAGCAGCAAAACCAGAAATGAAAAACTGTTTTTT
TRBV10-3	-	15	-	TRBJ1-3	CAISESGSSGNTIYF	TGTGCCATCAGTGAGTCGGGGAGCTCTGGAAACACCATATATTTT
TRBV30	-	13	TRBD1	TRBJ2-7	CAWKRTGAHEQYF	TGTGCCTGGAAGCGGACAGGGGCCCACGAGCAGTACTTC
TRBV9	-	11	-	TRBJ2-7	CASSATGEQYF	TGTGCCAGCAGCGCGACTGGAGAGCAGTACTTC
TRBV4-1	-	17	-	TRBJ1-4	CASSQELIGGLDEKLFF	TGCGCCAGCAGCCAAGAGCTAATAGGAGGGCTGGATGAAAAACTGTTTTTT
TRBV19	-	15	TRBD2	TRBJ2-7	CASSIASGGYYEQYF	TGTGCCAGTAGTATAGCGAGCGGGGGTTACTACGAGCAGTACTTC
TRBV7-7	-	17	TRBD1	TRBJ2-5	CASSSTRRTGGLETQYF	TGTGCTAGCAGCTCCACAAGGAGGACAGGGGGCCTAGAGACCCAGTACTTC
TRBV7-6	-	14	-	TRBJ2-2	CASRRVANTGELFF	TGTGCCAGCCGGAGAGTAGCGAACACCGGGGAGCTGTTTTTT
TRBV7-6	-	14	TRBD1	TRBJ1-1	CASSRGQGDTEAFF	TGTGCCAGCAGCCGGGGACAGGGGGACACTGAAGCTTTCTTT
TRBV19	-	16	-	TRBJ1-5	CASSIVWALSNQPQHF	TGTGCCAGTAGTATAGTATGGGCCCTAAGCAATCAGCCCCAGCATTTT
TRBV19	-	16	TRBD2	TRBJ2-1	CASQTSGDPSYNEQFF	TGTGCCAGTCAAACTAGCGGGGATCCCTCCTACAATGAGCAGTTCTTC
TRBV6-4	-	12	-	TRBJ1-3	CASMGRGNTIYF	TGTGCCAGCATGGGCCGTGGAAACACCATATATTTT
TRBV5-1	once	12	-	TRBJ1-2	CASSTTGYGYTF	TGCGCCAGCAGCACGACAGGCTATGGCTACACCTTC
TRBV9	-	13	-	TRBJ2-1	CASSVEQGNEQFF	TGTGCCAGCAGCGTAGAGCAGGGCAATGAGCAGTTCTTC
TRBV5-1	-	16	TRBD1	TRBJ2-2	CASSLSTGVKSGELFF	TGCGCCAGCAGCTTGTCGACAGGGGTGAAATCCGGGGAGCTGTTTTTT
TRBV14	-	16	TRBD1	TRBJ2-7	CASSLGQGAHLYEQYF	TGTGCCAGCAGCCTGGGACAGGGGGCGCACCTCTACGAGCAGTACTTC
TRBV29-1	-	19	TRBD2	TRBJ2-7	CSALGFFGLAGGGHYEQYF	TGCAGCGCATTAGGGTTCTTCGGACTAGCGGGAGGCGGACACTACGAGCAGTACTTC
TRBV5-1	-	15	TRBD2	TRBJ2-1	CASSAGGRTFNEQFF	TGCGCCAGCAGTGCGGGAGGGCGTACCTTCAATGAGCAGTTCTTC
TRBV7-6	-	13	TRBD2	TRBJ2-1	CASSLKELAGLFF	TGTGCCAGCAGCTTAAAAGAACTAGCGGGTCTGTTCTTC
TRBV7-6	once	19	TRBD1	TRBJ1-5	CASSSVPRQGELKLQPQHF	TGTGCCAGCAGCTCTGTTCCCCGACAGGGGGAATTAAAGCTACAGCCCCAGCATTTT
TRBV6-1	-	15	TRBD2	TRBJ2-2	CASSEGGRGTGELFF	TGTGCCAGCAGTGAAGGCGGGAGGGGAACCGGGGAGCTGTTTTTT
TRBV12-5	many	13	-	TRBJ2-7	CASGQDRGYEQYF	TGTGCTAGTGGCCAGGACAGAGGCTACGAGCAGTACTTC
TRBV5-4	-	15	TRBD1	TRBJ1-2	CARSPTTGGKNGYTF	TGTGCCAGAAGCCCGACGACAGGGGGAAAGAATGGCTACACCTTC
TRBV5-4	-	18	TRBD2	TRBJ2-3	CASSLETSGRRNTDTQYF	TGTGCCAGCAGCTTGGAAACTAGCGGGAGGAGAAACACAGATACGCAGTATTTT
TRBV2	-	17	TRBD1	TRBJ2-2	CASNRDRGRRGTGELFF	TGTGCCAGCAACCGGGACAGGGGGCGTCGGGGCACCGGGGAGCTGTTTTTT
TRBV29-1	-	15	-	TRBJ1-2	CSVAGWPIANYGYTF	TGCAGCGTTGCAGGGTGGCCCATAGCTAACTATGGCTACACCTTC
TRBV6-5	-	15	TRBD1	TRBJ2-7	CASSPEAGGPYEQYF	TGTGCCAGCAGCCCCGAGGCAGGGGGTCCCTACGAGCAGTACTTC
TRBV5-1	-	13	-	TRBJ2-7	CASSSPPNYEQYF	TGCGCCAGCAGCTCCCCCCCTAATTACGAGCAGTACTTC
TRBV5-1	-	19	TRBD1	TRBJ1-4	CASSALSPLGGQGVEKLFF	TGCGCCAGCAGCGCATTGTCCCCCCTTGGCGGACAGGGGGTTGAAAAACTGTTTTTT
TRBV2	-	11	-	TRBJ2-2	CASSADGELFF	TGTGCCAGCAGCGCGGATGGGGAGCTGTTTTTT
TRBV4-1	-	15	TRBD2	TRBJ2-7	CASSQDSLAAYEQYF	TGCGCCAGCAGCCAAGATTCCCTAGCGGCCTACGAGCAGTACTTC
TRBV19	-	14	-	TRBJ1-1	CASSTLTGNTEAFF	TGTGCCAGTAGTACCCTGACAGGCAACACTGAAGCTTTCTTT
TRBV6-1	-	15	-	TRBJ1-4	CASSGAIRTNEKLFF	TGTGCCAGCAGTGGGGCGATAAGGACTAATGAAAAACTGTTTTTT
TRBV5-1	-	16	-	TRBJ2-2	CASSFRTFFNTGELFF	TGCGCCAGCAGCTTCCGAACTTTTTTCAACACCGGGGAGCTGTTTTTT
TRBV7-2	-	14	-	TRBJ1-5	CASRNRLGNQPQHF	TGTGCCAGCAGAAACAGGTTGGGCAATCAGCCCCAGCATTTT
TRBV15	once	20	TRBD1	TRBJ1-6	CATSRAVPGQGGTHNSPLHF	TGTGCCACCAGCAGAGCTGTCCCGGGACAGGGGGGTACTCATAATTCACCCCTCCACTTT
TRBV19	-	16	TRBD1	TRBJ2-1	CASSSEGDSYYNEQFF	TGTGCCAGTAGCTCCGAGGGGGACAGTTACTACAATGAGCAGTTCTTC
TRBV28	-	15	-	TRBJ1-4	CASRVVAAVNEKLFF	TGTGCCAGCAGGGTTGTGGCAGCGGTGAATGAAAAACTGTTTTTT
TRBV10-1	-	14	-	TRBJ2-1	CASSRSGVSNEQFF	TGCGCCAGCAGTCGGTCAGGGGTTAGCAATGAGCAGTTCTTC
TRBV6-1	once	16	-	TRBJ1-3	CASSEGGEGAGNTIYF	TGTGCCAGCAGTGAAGGAGGAGAGGGGGCTGGAAACACCATATATTTT
TRBV6-6	-	14	TRBD2	TRBJ2-7	CASSPGGAAYEQYF	TGTGCCAGCAGCCCGGGGGGGGCAGCCTACGAGCAGTACTTC
TRBV6-5	-	15	-	TRBJ1-1	CASRSARYEGAEAFF	TGTGCCAGCAGGTCCGCCCGTTATGAGGGAGCTGAAGCTTTCTTT
TRBV6-6	-	16	TRBD1	TRBJ1-2	CASSYPDRARDYGYTF	TGTGCCAGCAGTTACCCTGACAGGGCCCGGGACTATGGCTACACCTTC
TRBV7-9	-	13	TRBD1	TRBJ2-7	CASSVDRGDEQYF	TGTGCCAGCAGCGTGGACAGGGGTGACGAGCAGTACTTC
TRBV27	-	12	-	TRBJ2-5	CASSLLGETQYF	TGTGCCAGCAGTTTACTAGGAGAGACCCAGTACTTC
TRBV2	-	14	-	TRBJ1-1	CASSASLMNTEAFF	TGTGCCAGCAGTGCAAGCCTTATGAACACTGAAGCTTTCTTT
TRBV2	-	16	-	TRBJ1-4	CAFTEAGGLRNEKLFF	TGTGCCTTCACCGAGGCGGGGGGACTACGTAATGAAAAACTGTTTTTT
TRBV5-1	-	15	TRBD1	TRBJ1-2	CASSWTGPGVYGYTF	TGCGCCAGCAGCTGGACAGGGCCGGGGGTTTATGGCTACACCTTC
TRBV6-5	-	15	-	TRBJ1-2	CASSYSTRDFKRYTF	TGTGCCAGCAGTTACTCGACTAGGGACTTTAAACGCTACACCTTC
TRBV7-2	-	13	TRBD2	TRBJ2-7	CASSFSSGYEQYF	TGTGCCAGCAGCTTTTCTAGCGGCTACGAGCAGTACTTC
TRBV9	-	15	TRBD1	TRBJ1-2	CASSVGTGDDYGYTF	TGTGCCAGCAGCGTAGGGACAGGGGATGACTATGGCTACACCTTC